Below, 9 T cell receptor beta chains from the same sample are listed, as sequenced in a study of T-cell reconstitution after alpha-beta-depleted transplantation in children. Unique molecular identifiers were built into the TCRbeta library. TCRdb re-analysed the PCR reads in MiXCR, keeping a single row per CDR3 protein. The table includes 350,000 to 500,000 distinct CDR3 sequences, roughly 44% detected once. The input for sequencing was PBMCs, taken before TCRalphabeta/CD19-depleted stem cell transplant. The receptors originated from a girl aged 2 to 9 with aplastic anemia, due to receive a stem cell transplant.

This clonotype was observed a handful of times. The chain joins TRBV12-3 or TRBV12-4 to TRBJ2-3; maybe TRBD2 (5 bases). CDR3 length equals 14 residues. V lost 2 bases and J 6 bases, leaving 12 bases between the germline ends. CDR3 sequence: CASSLSGSSDTQYF. CDR3 DNA sequence: TGTGCCAGCAGTTTAAGCGGTTCCTCGGATACGCAGTATTTT.

The rearrangement uses TRBV20-1 and TRBJ2-1, with 10 bases identical to TRBD1. CDR1 and CDR2 (germline): DFQATT, SNEGSKA (reference sequence). The CDR3 loop spans 13 amino acids. V shed 6 bases, J shed 8 bases, and the junction held 7 bases outside the gene matches. The CDR3 spells CSAATGGIDEQFF. The DNA of the CDR3 is TGCAGTGCCGCGACAGGGGGCATCGATGAGCAGTTCTTC.

This clonotype was detected only a few times. This sequence joins TRBV5-1 and TRBJ2-2; no firm D call. This CDR3 has 15 residues. In germline, CDR1 is SGHRS, CDR2 YFSETQ. Trimming left V 2 bases short and J 4 bases short, with 12 bases between. The CDR3 DNA follows: TGCGCCAGCAGCTTCAATCCTCCCCCCACCGGGGAGCTGTTTTTT. This encodes CASSFNPPPTGELFF. Filled out from reference TRBV5-1 and TRBJ2-2, the complete variable domain reads KAGVTQTPRYLIKTRGQQVTLSCSPISGHRSVSWYQQTPGQGLQFLFEYFSETQRNKGNFPGRFSGRQFSNSRSEMNVSTLELGDSALYLCASSFNPPPTGELFFGEGSRLTVL.

This clonotype was counted ten times or more. The rearrangement uses TRBV4-2 and TRBJ2-1, with 7 bases lining up with TRBD2. The trim removed 1 base at V and 8 bases at J, leaving 5 bases unmatched. The CDR3 totals 14 residues. Germline-derived CDR1 and CDR2 are LGHNA and YNFKEQ. CDR3 sequence (DNA): TGTGCCAGCAGCCAAGTCGGGGGGAGGGATGAGCAGTTCTTC. Protein product: CASSQVGGRDEQFF.

This clonotype was detected ten times or more. The genes are TRBV5-1 and TRBJ2-2, with 8 bases lining up with TRBD2. With 5 bases clipped from V and 5 bases from J, the junction kept 20 bases outside the gene matches. The CDR3 consists of 19 residues. Germline V gene lookup returns CDR1 SGHRS and CDR2 YFSETQ. The chain's CDR3 is CASSPFGAPEGGRTGELFF. For the CDR3, the DNA is TGCGCCAGCAGTCCCTTCGGTGCGCCGGAAGGCGGGAGGACCGGGGAGCTGTTTTTT.

This clonotype was found a few times. The rearrangement uses TRBV10-3 and TRBJ2-5; weak D call: TRBD2 (6 bases). Germline V gene lookup returns CDR1 ENHRY and CDR2 SYGVKD. The CDR3 contains 13 residues. V shed 5 bases and J shed 3 bases, with 10 bases lying between them. The CDR3 spells CAISSWGEETQYF. The DNA for the CDR3 is TGTGCCATCAGTAGTTGGGGGGAAGAGACCCAGTACTTC.

This clonotype was observed a few times. This rearrangement joins TRBV7-9 to TRBJ2-2; D possibly corresponds to TRBD1 (6 bases). Deletions cut 2 bases from V and 6 bases from J, with 7 bases between. The V gene's germline CDR1 is SEHNR and CDR2 FQNEAQ (reference sequence). This CDR3 is 13 amino acids long. The CDR3 region has the DNA TGTGCCAGCAGCTTATCAGGGGCCGGGGAGCTGTTTTTT. Translation gives CASSLSGAGELFF. Supplemented by reference TRBV7-9 and TRBJ2-2, the full variable domain reads DTGVSQNPRHKITKRGQNVTFRCDPISEHNRLYWYRQTLGQGPEFLTYFQNEAQLEKSRLLSDRFSAERPKGSFSTLEIQRTEQGDSAMYLCASSLSGAGELFFGEGSRLTVL.

This clonotype was detected many times. This chain joins TRBV4-2 and TRBJ2-1, with TRBD2 identical over 9 bases. The CDR3 runs to 13 residues. Per germline, CDR1 LGHNA and CDR2 YNFKEQ. V lost 4 bases to trimming and J lost 12 bases; unmatched junction nucleotides: 7. CDR3 residues: CASSPREGRVQFF. As DNA, the CDR3 is TGTGCCAGCAGCCCGCGGGAGGGCCGGGTGCAGTTCTTC.

The chain links TRBV10-3 to TRBJ1-6; possibly TRBD1 for D (5 bases). CDR1 and CDR2 (germline): ENHRY, SYGVKD. The CDR3 totals 15 residues. Trimming stripped 6 bases from V and 7 bases from J, with 16 bases between. The CDR3 region is CAISLSGTGNSPLHF. In nucleotides, the CDR3 is TGTGCCATCAGCCTCTCCGGGACGGGAAATTCACCCCTCCACTTT.